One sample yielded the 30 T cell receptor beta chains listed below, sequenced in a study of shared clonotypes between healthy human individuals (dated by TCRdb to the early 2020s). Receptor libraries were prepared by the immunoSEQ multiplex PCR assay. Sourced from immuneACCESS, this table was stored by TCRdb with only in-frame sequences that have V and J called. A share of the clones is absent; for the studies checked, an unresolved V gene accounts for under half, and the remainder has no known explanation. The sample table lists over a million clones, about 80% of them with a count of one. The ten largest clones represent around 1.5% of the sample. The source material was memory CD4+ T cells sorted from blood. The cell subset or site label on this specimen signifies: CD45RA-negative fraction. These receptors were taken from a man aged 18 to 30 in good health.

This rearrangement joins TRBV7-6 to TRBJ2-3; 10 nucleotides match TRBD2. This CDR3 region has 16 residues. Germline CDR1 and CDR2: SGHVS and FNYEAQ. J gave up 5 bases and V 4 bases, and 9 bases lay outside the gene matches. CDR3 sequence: CASSSGVAGGRDTQYF. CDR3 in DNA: TGTGCCAGCAGCTCCGGGGTAGCGGGAGGTCGAGATACGCAGTATTTT.

The CDR3 sequence: CASSLEQGSAQYF. For the CDR3, the DNA is TGTGCCAGCAGCTTAGAGCAAGGGTCGGCCCAGTACTTC. This sequence joins TRBV7-2 and TRBJ2-5; no reliable D call. The germline gives CDR1 SGHTA, CDR2 FQGNSA. This CDR3 has 13 residues. V was trimmed by 1 base and J by 9 bases, leaving 12 bases between them.

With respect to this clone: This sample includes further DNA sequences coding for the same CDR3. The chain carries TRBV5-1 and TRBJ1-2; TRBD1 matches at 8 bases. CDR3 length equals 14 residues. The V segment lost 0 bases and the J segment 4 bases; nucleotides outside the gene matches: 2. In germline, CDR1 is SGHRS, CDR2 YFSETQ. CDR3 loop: CASSLDGTGYGYTF. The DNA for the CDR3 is TGCGCCAGCAGCTTGGATGGGACAGGCTATGGCTACACCTTC.

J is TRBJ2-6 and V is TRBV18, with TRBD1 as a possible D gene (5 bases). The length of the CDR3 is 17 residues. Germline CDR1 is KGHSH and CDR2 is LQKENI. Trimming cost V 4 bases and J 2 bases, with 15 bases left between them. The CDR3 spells CASSQARVTAGANVLTF. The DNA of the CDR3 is TGTGCCAGCTCACAGGCCAGGGTGACGGCTGGGGCCAACGTCCTGACTTTC.

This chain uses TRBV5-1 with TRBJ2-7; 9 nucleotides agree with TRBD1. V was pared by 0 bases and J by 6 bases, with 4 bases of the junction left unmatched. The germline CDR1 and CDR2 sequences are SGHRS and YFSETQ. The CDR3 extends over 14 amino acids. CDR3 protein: CASSLAADRGEQYF. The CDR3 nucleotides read TGCGCCAGCAGCTTGGCCGCGGACAGGGGCGAGCAGTACTTC.

CDR3 DNA sequence: TGTGCCAGCAGTAGCCCTGGGAGGGGGGCGAGTGCAACTAATGAAAAACTGTTTTTT. Translation: CASSSPGRGASATNEKLFF. The gene calls are TRBV21-1 and TRBJ1-4. TRBV21-1 represents a pseudogene. The CDR3 runs to 19 residues.

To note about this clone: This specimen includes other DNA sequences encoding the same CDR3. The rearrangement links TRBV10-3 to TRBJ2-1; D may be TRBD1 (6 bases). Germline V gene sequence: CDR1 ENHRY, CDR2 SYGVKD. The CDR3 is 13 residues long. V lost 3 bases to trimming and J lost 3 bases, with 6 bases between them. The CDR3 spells CAISEGGYNEQFF. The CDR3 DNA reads TGTGCCATCAGTGAAGGGGGCTACAATGAGCAGTTCTTC.

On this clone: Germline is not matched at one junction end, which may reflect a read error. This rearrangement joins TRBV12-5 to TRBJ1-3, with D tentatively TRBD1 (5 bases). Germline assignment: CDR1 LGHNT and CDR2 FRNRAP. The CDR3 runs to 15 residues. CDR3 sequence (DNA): TGTGCTAGTGGGTTGGGGACGGGAACTGGAAACACCATATATTTT. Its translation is CASGLGTGTGNTIYF.

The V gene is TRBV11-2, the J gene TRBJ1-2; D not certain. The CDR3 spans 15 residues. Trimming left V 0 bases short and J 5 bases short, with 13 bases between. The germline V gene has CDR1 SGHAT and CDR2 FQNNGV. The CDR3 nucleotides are TGTGCCAGCAGCTTAGATTATCCTAGAGGGTATGGCTACACCTTC. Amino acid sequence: CASSLDYPRGYGYTF.

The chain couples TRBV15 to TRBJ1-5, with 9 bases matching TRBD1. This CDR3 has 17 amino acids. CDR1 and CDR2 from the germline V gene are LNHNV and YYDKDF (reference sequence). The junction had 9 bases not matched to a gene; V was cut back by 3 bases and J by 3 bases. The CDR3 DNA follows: TGTGCCACCAGCAGGGGATCCGGGACAGGGACCAATCAGCCCCAGCATTTT. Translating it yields CATSRGSGTGTNQPQHF.

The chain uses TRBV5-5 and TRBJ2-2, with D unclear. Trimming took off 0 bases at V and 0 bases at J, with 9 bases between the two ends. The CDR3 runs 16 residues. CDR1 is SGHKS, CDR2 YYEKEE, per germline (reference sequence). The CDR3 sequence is CASSLDPSANTGELFF. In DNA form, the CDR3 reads TGTGCCAGCAGCTTGGATCCCTCCGCGAACACCGGGGAGCTGTTTTTT.

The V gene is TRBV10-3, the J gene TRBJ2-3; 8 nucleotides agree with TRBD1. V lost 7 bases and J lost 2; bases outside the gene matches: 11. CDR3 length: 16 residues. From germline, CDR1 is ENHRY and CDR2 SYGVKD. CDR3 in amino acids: CAITRGQGGYTDTQYF. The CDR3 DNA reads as TGTGCCATCACTCGAGGACAGGGAGGATACACAGATACGCAGTATTTT.

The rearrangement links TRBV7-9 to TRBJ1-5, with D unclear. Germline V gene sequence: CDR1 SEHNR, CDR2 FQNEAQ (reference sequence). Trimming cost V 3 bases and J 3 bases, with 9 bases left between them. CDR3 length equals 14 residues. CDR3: CASSFGQNNQPQHF. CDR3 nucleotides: TGTGCCAGCAGCTTCGGGCAGAACAATCAGCCCCAGCATTTT.

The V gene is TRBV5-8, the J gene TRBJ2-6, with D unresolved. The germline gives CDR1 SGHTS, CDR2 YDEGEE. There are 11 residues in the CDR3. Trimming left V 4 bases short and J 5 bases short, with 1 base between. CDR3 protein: CASSRANVLTF. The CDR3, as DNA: TGTGCCAGCAGCCGGGCCAACGTCCTGACTTTC.

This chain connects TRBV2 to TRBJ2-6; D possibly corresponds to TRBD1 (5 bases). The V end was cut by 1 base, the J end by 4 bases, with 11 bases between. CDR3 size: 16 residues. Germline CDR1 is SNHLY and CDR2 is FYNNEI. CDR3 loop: CASSEEGISGANVLTF. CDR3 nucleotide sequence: TGTGCCAGCAGTGAAGAGGGGATATCGGGGGCCAACGTCCTGACTTTC.

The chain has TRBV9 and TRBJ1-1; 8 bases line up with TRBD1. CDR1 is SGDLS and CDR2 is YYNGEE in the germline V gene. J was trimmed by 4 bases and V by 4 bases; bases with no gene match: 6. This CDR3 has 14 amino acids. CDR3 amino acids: CASSFTDRVTEAFF. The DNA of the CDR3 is TGTGCCAGCAGCTTTACGGACAGGGTCACTGAAGCTTTCTTT.

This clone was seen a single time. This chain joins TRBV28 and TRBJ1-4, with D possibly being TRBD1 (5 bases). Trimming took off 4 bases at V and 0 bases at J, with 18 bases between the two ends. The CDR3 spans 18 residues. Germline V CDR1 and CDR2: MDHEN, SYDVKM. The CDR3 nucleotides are TGTGCCAGCAGTTCGGCCGGGGGACTCCCAGCAACTAATGAAAAACTGTTTTTT. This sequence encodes CASSSAGGLPATNEKLFF.

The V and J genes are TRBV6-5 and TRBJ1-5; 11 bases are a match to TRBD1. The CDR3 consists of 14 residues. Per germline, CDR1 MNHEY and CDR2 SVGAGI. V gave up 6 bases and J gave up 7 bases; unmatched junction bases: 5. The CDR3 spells CASRKGTGGQPQHF. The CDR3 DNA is TGTGCCAGCAGAAAAGGGACAGGGGGACAGCCCCAGCATTTT.

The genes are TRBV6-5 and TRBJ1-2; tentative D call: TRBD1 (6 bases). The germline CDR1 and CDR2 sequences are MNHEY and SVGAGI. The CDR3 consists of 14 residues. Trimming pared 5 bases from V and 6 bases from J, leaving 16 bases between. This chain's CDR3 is CASSPTTGLDGYTF. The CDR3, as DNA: TGTGCCAGCAGTCCCACGACAGGTTTAGATGGCTACACCTTC.

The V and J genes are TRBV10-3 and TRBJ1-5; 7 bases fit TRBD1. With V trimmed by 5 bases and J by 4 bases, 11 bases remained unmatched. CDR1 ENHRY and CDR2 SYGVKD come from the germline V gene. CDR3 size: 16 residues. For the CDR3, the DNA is TGTGCCATCAGTCAATCAGGGACAGCAGGAAATCAGCCCCAGCATTTT. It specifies CAISQSGTAGNQPQHF.

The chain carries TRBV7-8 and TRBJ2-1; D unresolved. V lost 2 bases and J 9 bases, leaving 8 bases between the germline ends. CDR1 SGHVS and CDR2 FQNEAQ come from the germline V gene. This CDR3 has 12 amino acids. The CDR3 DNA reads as TGTGCCAGCAGCTTATCTGGGTTTGAGCAGTTCTTC. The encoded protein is CASSLSGFEQFF.

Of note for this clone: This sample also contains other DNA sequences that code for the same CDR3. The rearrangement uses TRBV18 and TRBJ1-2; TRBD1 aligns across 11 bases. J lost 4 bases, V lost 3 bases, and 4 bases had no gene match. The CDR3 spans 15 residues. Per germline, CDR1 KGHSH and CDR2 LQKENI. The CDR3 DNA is TGTGCCAGCTCACCCGGGACAGGGGGAGGCTATGGCTACACCTTC. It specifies CASSPGTGGGYGYTF.

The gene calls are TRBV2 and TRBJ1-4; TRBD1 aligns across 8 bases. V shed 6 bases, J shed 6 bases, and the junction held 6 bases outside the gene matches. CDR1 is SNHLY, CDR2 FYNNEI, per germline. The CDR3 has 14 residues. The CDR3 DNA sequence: TGTGCCAGCAGGGGGGACAGGTGGGATGAAAAACTGTTTTTT. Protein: CASRGDRWDEKLFF.

The CDR3 DNA follows: TGTGCCAGCTCACCAGGGACCGGGAGTGGCAATGAGCAGTTCTTC. Its protein is CASSPGTGSGNEQFF. The V gene is TRBV18, the J gene TRBJ2-1, with D tentatively TRBD2 (6 bases). Germline loops: CDR1 KGHSH, CDR2 LQKENI. The length of the CDR3 is 15 residues. V was clipped by 2 bases and J by 6 bases, with 14 bases between them.

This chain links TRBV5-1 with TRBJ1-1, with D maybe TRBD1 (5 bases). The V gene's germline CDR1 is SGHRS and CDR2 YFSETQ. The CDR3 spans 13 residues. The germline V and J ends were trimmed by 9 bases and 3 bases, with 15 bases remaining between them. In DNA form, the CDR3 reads TGCGCCACCTCCCCTGAGGGGTACACTGAAGCTTTCTTT. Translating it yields CATSPEGYTEAFF.

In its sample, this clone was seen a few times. CDR3 protein: CSVDPSGLAKNIQYF. The CDR3 DNA reads as TGCAGCGTTGATCCCTCGGGGTTAGCCAAAAACATTCAGTACTTC. The chain recombines TRBV29-1 with TRBJ2-4; D is perhaps TRBD2 (5 bases). The CDR3 contains 15 residues. From germline, CDR1 is SQVTM and CDR2 ANQGSEA. Trimming pared 3 bases from V and 0 bases from J, leaving 12 bases between.

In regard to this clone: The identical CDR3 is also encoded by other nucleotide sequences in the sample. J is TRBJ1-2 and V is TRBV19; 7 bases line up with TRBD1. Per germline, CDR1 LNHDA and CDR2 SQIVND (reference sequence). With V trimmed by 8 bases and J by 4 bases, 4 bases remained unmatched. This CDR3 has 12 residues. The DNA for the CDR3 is TGTGCCAGTTCCCGGACAGGCTATGGCTACACCTTC. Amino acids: CASSRTGYGYTF.

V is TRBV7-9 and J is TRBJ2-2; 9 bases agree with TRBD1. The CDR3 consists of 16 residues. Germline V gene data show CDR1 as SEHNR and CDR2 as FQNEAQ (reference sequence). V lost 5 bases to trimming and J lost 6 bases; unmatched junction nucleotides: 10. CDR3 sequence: CASSEQGAGVAGELFF. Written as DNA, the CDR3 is TGTGCCAGCAGCGAACAGGGGGCTGGGGTCGCCGGGGAGCTGTTTTTT.

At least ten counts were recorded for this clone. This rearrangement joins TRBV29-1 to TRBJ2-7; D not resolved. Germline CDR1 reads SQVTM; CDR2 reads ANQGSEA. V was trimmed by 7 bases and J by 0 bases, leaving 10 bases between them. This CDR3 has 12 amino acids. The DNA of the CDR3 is TGCAGCGCCCGGTCCGACTCCTACGAGCAGTACTTC. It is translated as CSARSDSYEQYF.

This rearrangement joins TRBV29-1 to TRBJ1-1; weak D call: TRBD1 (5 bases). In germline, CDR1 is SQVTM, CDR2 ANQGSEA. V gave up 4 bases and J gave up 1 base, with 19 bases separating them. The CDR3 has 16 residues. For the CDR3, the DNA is TGCAGCGTTGTGGGGACCCAGGGCAGAAAGAACACTGAAGCTTTCTTT. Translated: CSVVGTQGRKNTEAFF.